One sample yielded the 19 T cell receptor beta chains listed below, sequenced in a study of CD8 T cells in Susac syndrome. Reverse transcription of about 0.45 to 1 ug RNA was carried out with random hexamers. TCRdb ran MiXCR on the immunoSEQ multiplex PCR reads and lists one entry per CDR3 protein. This table has some 180,000 distinct CDR3 sequences, about 95% appearing once. Sequenced material: CD4+ T cells from PBMCs. These receptors were obtained from a human donor in good health.

The chain has TRBV4-2 and TRBJ2-3, with 11 bases fitting TRBD2. Trimming at V came to 1 base and at J to 4 bases, leaving 1 base not matched to a gene. The CDR3 runs to 15 residues. Germline V CDR1 and CDR2: LGHNA, YNFKEQ. CDR3 protein: CASSQALAGADTQYF. The CDR3 DNA is TGTGCCAGCAGCCAAGCACTAGCGGGAGCAGATACGCAGTATTTT.

The V gene is TRBV5-4, the J gene TRBJ2-7; 8 bases are shared with TRBD2. Looked up from germline, CDR1 is SGHNT and CDR2 is YYREEE (reference sequence). Germline trimming cut 0 bases from V and 2 bases from J; bases unmatched to any gene: 4. The CDR3 runs to 15 residues. CDR3 amino acids: CASSLEGTRTYEQYF. CDR3 nucleotides: TGTGCCAGCAGCTTGGAAGGGACTAGAACCTACGAGCAGTACTTC.

In this sample, this clonotype turned up once. V usage is TRBV29-1 and J usage is TRBJ2-5, with TRBD2 identical over 12 bases. Germline V gives CDR1 SQVTM, CDR2 ANQGSEA. There are 14 residues in the CDR3. Trimming at V came to 5 bases and at J to 4 bases, leaving 5 bases not matched to a gene. The CDR3 region is CSVYTSGRPETQYF. The CDR3 region has the DNA TGCAGCGTTTATACTAGCGGGAGGCCAGAGACCCAGTACTTC.

This clonotype was seen just once. The chain combines TRBV7-2 with TRBJ2-3; 8 bases map to TRBD1. V lost 5 bases to trimming and J lost 1 base; unmatched junction nucleotides: 8. CDR1 is SGHTA and CDR2 is FQGNSA in the germline V gene. The length of the CDR3 is 16 residues. The CDR3 nucleotides read TGTGCCAGCAGCCCCAACCAACAGGGGGGCACAGATACGCAGTATTTT. Protein product: CASSPNQQGGTDTQYF.

This chain connects TRBV6-1 to TRBJ2-3, with 10 bases fitting TRBD1. The CDR3 spans 14 residues. The V gene's germline CDR1 is MNHNS and CDR2 SASEGT. J lost 2 bases, V lost 7 bases, and 3 bases had no gene match. The chain's CDR3 is CASKGQGYTDTQYF. The CDR3, as DNA: TGTGCCAGCAAGGGACAGGGGTACACAGATACGCAGTATTTT.

This chain connects TRBV4-3 to TRBJ2-5; 9 nucleotides agree with TRBD1. Germline CDR1 reads LGHNA; CDR2 reads YSLEER. The CDR3 runs 14 residues. Trimming at V came to 3 bases and at J to 5 bases, leaving 4 bases not matched to a gene. Here the CDR3 DNA reads TGCGCCAGCAGCCAGGGACAGGGATTCGAGACCCAGTACTTC. Protein sequence: CASSQGQGFETQYF.

V is TRBV20-1 and J is TRBJ2-1; D not resolved. The CDR3 length is 14 residues. Looked up from germline, CDR1 is DFQATT and CDR2 is SNEGSKA (reference sequence). V lost 0 bases, J lost 2 bases, and 8 bases lay in between. CDR3 protein: CSARDKSPYNEQFF. The CDR3 DNA is TGCAGTGCTAGAGACAAGAGCCCCTACAATGAGCAGTTCTTC.

The chain is built from TRBV20-1 and TRBJ1-2; possibly TRBD1 for D (5 bases). With 0 bases removed from V and 2 bases from J, the gap between germline ends came to 7 bases. The CDR3 has 13 residues. Germline V gene lookup returns CDR1 DFQATT and CDR2 SNEGSKA (reference sequence). This chain's CDR3 is CSAREGDNYGYTF. The CDR3 DNA reads as TGCAGTGCTAGAGAGGGGGACAACTATGGCTACACCTTC.

The CDR3 reads CASSQVWDRGSEQYF. CDR3 coding DNA: TGCGCCAGCAGCCAAGTTTGGGACAGGGGCTCCGAGCAGTACTTC. The chain joins TRBV4-1 to TRBJ2-7, with TRBD1 matching 10 bases. Germline V gene data show CDR1 as MGHRA and CDR2 as YSYEKL. The V gene end was trimmed by 1 base and the J gene end by 6 bases; junction bases not matched to a gene: 6. This CDR3 contains 15 residues.

The genes are TRBV30 and TRBJ1-2, with a possible D match to TRBD1 (6 bases). The CDR3 has 14 amino acids. Per the germline V gene, CDR1 is GTSNPN and CDR2 is SVGIG (reference sequence). V was shortened by 2 bases and J by 2 bases, with 12 bases between the two germline ends. The CDR3 DNA reads as TGTGCCTGGAGTTCCGACAGGTTGAACTATGGCTACACCTTC. The encoded protein is CAWSSDRLNYGYTF.

This clonotype was seen a single time. The chain is built from TRBV30 and TRBJ1-2; TRBD1 agrees at 7 bases. Per germline, CDR1 GTSNPN and CDR2 SVGIG (reference sequence). J gave up 1 base and V 7 bases, and 9 bases lay outside the gene matches. CDR3 length: 14 amino acids. The CDR3 DNA sequence: TGTGCCTTAAAGGGGACAGCGTTTAACTATGGCTACACCTTC. Protein product: CALKGTAFNYGYTF.

The CDR3 DNA is TGTGCCAGCAGTTTAGCTGGGCTAGCGGGAGGTGGAGAGACCCAGTACTTC. Residues: CASSLAGLAGGGETQYF. This chain connects TRBV12-3 or TRBV12-4 to TRBJ2-5, with 11 bases identical to TRBD2. The CDR3 covers 17 residues. V lost 0 bases, J lost 4 bases, and 7 bases stayed unmatched.

This chain uses TRBV28 with TRBJ2-7; 8 bases agree with TRBD2. Trimming cost V 7 bases and J 4 bases; bases outside gene matches: 6. This CDR3 is 13 amino acids long. CDR1 is MDHEN, CDR2 SYDVKM, per germline. The CDR3 DNA is TGTGCCAGCATCGGGACTAGTGGTTACGAGCAGTACTTC. Amino acids: CASIGTSGYEQYF.

The V and J genes are TRBV6-6 and TRBJ2-3; possibly TRBD1 for D (5 bases). The CDR3 sequence is 12 residues long. V lost 6 bases and J lost 7, with 11 bases in between. Germline CDR1 reads MNHNY; CDR2 reads SVGAGI (reference sequence). CDR3: CASSAGKYTQYF. CDR3 bases: TGTGCCAGCAGCGCAGGGAAATATACGCAGTATTTT.

The CDR3 nucleotides read TGCAGCGCGTACAAGGGTAGCGGGAGCAATGAGCAGTTCTTC. Its protein is CSAYKGSGSNEQFF. The chain carries TRBV29-1 and TRBJ2-1; 9 bases map to TRBD2. The germline V gene encodes CDR1 SQVTM and CDR2 ANQGSEA. CDR3 length: 14 amino acids. V gave up 7 bases and J gave up 6 bases; unmatched junction bases: 10.

The table lists this clonotype with a count of one. The chain links TRBV4-3 to TRBJ2-3; tentatively, D is TRBD1 or TRBD2 (5 bases each). Looked up from germline, CDR1 is LGHNA and CDR2 is YSLEER. Trimming pared 3 bases from V and 8 bases from J, leaving 12 bases between. This CDR3 contains 13 residues. CDR3 nucleotides: TGCGCCAGCAGCCAGGGATTTGGGGGTACGCAGTATTTT. Its protein is CASSQGFGGTQYF.

The V gene is TRBV30, the J gene TRBJ2-7; tentatively, D is TRBD1 or TRBD2 (5 bases each). CDR1 is GTSNPN, CDR2 SVGIG, per germline (reference sequence). V was pared by 2 bases and J by 3 bases, with 14 bases between. The CDR3 spans 14 residues. The CDR3 coding sequence is TGTGCCTGGAGTCCTCCCGACAGCGGCTACGAGCAGTACTTC. Translating gives CAWSPPDSGYEQYF. The whole variable domain, filled in from reference TRBV30 and TRBJ2-7, reads SQTIHQWPATLVQPVGSPLSLECTVEGTSNPNLYWYRQAAGRGLQLLFYSVGIGQISSEVPQNLSASRPQDRQFILSSKKLLLSDSGFYLCAWSPPDSGYEQYFGPGTRLTVT.

The V call is TRBV7-3, the J call TRBJ2-5; tentative D call: TRBD2 (5 bases). Germline-derived CDR1 and CDR2 are SGHTA and FQGTGA. Deletions cut 6 bases from V and 2 bases from J, with 13 bases between. CDR3 length: 14 amino acids. Written as DNA, the CDR3 is TGTGCCAGCAGGCCCCGGACTTTTCAAGAGACCCAGTACTTC. Protein sequence: CASRPRTFQETQYF. The entire variable domain, with the rest obtained from reference TRBV7-3 and TRBJ2-5, is as follows: GAGVSQTPSNKVTEKGKYVELRCDPISGHTALYWYRQSLGQGPEFLIYFQGTGAADDSGLPNDRFFAVRPEGSVSTLKIQRTERGDSAVYLCASRPRTFQETQYFGPGTRLLVL.

For this clonotype: One end of the junction is discordant with germline, which a read error may explain. V gene TRBV24-1 combines with J gene TRBJ1-2; D is unresolved. The germline gives CDR1 KGHDR, CDR2 SFDVKD. The CDR3 runs to 9 residues. The CDR3 sequence is CATSATLSF. CDR3 coding DNA: TGTGCCACCAGCGCTACGTTATCCTTC.